This T cell receptor (beta chain) stems from a study of OX40 agonist ivuxolimab in advanced cancers. The CDR3 is 17 residues long. Losses at the gene ends were 4 bases for V and 0 bases for J; bases not matched to a gene: 11. From germline, CDR1 is LNHDA and CDR2 SQIVND (reference sequence). Libraries were prepared by immunoSEQ multiplex PCR; TCRdb keeps only in-frame clonotypes and omits some of them. The table shows tens of thousands of clones, with about 94% occurring only once. The chain carries TRBV19 and TRBJ1-1, with TRBD1 matching 7 bases. Sample: CD4+ or CD8+ T cells sorted from blood, taken in a trial of the OX40 agonist ivuxolimab. The TCR comes from an adult with an advanced solid tumor such as melanoma, head and neck, liver or kidney cancer. This CDR3 is CASSKGETGAMNTEAFF. CDR3 DNA sequence: TGTGCCAGTAGTAAAGGTGAAACAGGGGCCATGAACACTGAAGCTTTCTTT.